Listed here is a single T cell receptor (beta chain). The antigen remains undetermined. At one boundary the junction diverges from the germline segment, which might be a read error. The same CDR3 can be traced to other DNA sequences in this sample. Primers included in the PCR were 60 Vbeta and 13 Jbeta primers. Produced via immunoSEQ multiplex PCR; TCRdb's table is partial and in-frame only. The sample has about 160,000 clones, roughly 82% seen once. The record originates from a study of cytomegalovirus exposure and HLA in healthy donors. Study at large: Around 180 million T cells yielded about 120 million unique TCR beta sequences, as an earlier analysis found.

This CDR3 region has 17 residues. CDR1 and CDR2 (germline): SGHVS, FQNEAQ. The study's findings and limits: A prior analysis recorded that most TCR beta V segments were productive about 87% or about 30% of the time. Among donors in an Asian-associated ancestry cluster, a later analysis reportedly found fewer N-insertions than the roughly 700-donor mean. Most subjects had HLA-A and HLA-B alleles reportedly predicted accurately by TCR beta sequences.

This rearrangement joins TRBV7-8 to TRBJ1-1, with D perhaps matching TRBD1 (5 bases). The sequence came from a man in his forties or fifties in good health and CMV-seropositive. Material: PBMCs. CDR3: CASSLMSRQFMNTEAFF. The DNA of the CDR3 is TGCGCCAGCAGCTTAATGTCCCGACAGTTCATGAACACTGAAGCTTTCTTT.